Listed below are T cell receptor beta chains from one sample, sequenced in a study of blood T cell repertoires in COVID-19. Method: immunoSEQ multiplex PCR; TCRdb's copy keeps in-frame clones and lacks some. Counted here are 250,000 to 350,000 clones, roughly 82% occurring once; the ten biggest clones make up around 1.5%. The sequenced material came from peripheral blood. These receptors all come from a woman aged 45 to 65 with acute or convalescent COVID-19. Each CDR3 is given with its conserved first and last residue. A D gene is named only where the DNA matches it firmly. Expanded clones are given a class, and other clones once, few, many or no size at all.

CDR3: CASSYGYRGYNEQFF
DNA: TGTGCCAGCAGTTACGGGTACAGGGGCTACAATGAGCAGTTCTTC
J: TRBJ2-1
size: NA
D: TRBD1
V: TRBV6-2/TRBV6-3

CDR3: CASGGRAGTTDTQYF
DNA: TGCGCCAGCGGAGGGAGGGCCGGGACCACAGATACGCAGTATTTT
J: TRBJ2-3
size: NA
D: TRBD2
V: TRBV5-1

CDR3: CASSNPGTSTDTQYF
DNA: TGTGCCAGCAGCAATCCCGGGACTAGCACAGATACGCAGTATTTT
J: TRBJ2-3
size: NA
D: NA
V: TRBV7-7

CDR3: CASSESGAGNSPLHF
DNA: TGTGCCAGCAGTGAAAGCGGGGCAGGTAATTCACCCCTCCACTTT
J: TRBJ1-6
size: NA
D: NA
V: TRBV2

CDR3: CASSWYTGVNEQFF
DNA: TGTGCCAGTAGTTGGTATACGGGAGTCAATGAGCAGTTCTTC
J: TRBJ2-1
size: NA
D: NA
V: TRBV19

CDR3: CASSVGDRDSREQYF
DNA: TGTGCCAGCAGTGTGGGGGACAGGGATTCGAGGGAGCAGTACTTC
J: TRBJ2-7
size: NA
D: TRBD1
V: TRBV27

CDR3: CASSSDRADYGYTF
DNA: TGTGCCAGCAGCTCGGACAGGGCGGACTATGGCTACACCTTC
J: TRBJ1-2
size: NA
D: TRBD1
V: TRBV6-2/TRBV6-3

CDR3: CASSPYTGQGGSEKLFF
DNA: TGTGCCAGCAGTCCATATACAGGACAGGGTGGTTCGGAAAAACTGTTTTTT
J: TRBJ1-4
size: once
D: TRBD1
V: TRBV6-6

CDR3: CASSTGERNTIYF
DNA: TGTGCCAGCAGCACCGGGGAAAGAAACACCATATATTTT
J: TRBJ1-3
size: NA
D: NA
V: TRBV7-2

CDR3: CARPSVRTKSSSGNTIYF
DNA: TGTGCCAGGCCGTCGGTCCGGACAAAATCGAGCTCTGGAAACACCATATATTTT
J: TRBJ1-3
size: NA
D: NA
V: TRBV21-1

CDR3: CASSQDPVTVLTYEQYF
DNA: TGCGCCAGCAGCCAAGATCCGGTGACAGTTCTTACCTACGAGCAGTACTTC
J: TRBJ2-7
size: NA
D: NA
V: TRBV4-3

CDR3: CASSKTGDSYEQYF
DNA: TGTGCCAGCAGTAAAACAGGGGACTCCTACGAGCAGTACTTC
J: TRBJ2-7
size: once
D: TRBD1
V: TRBV6-5

CDR3: CASSPRTGQPQHF
DNA: TGTGCCAGCAGCCCCCGGACGGGGCAGCCCCAGCATTTT
J: TRBJ1-5
size: few
D: NA
V: TRBV7-2

CDR3: CASSPTGGQPQHF
DNA: TGTGCCAGTAGTCCGACAGGGGGTCAGCCCCAGCATTTT
J: TRBJ1-5
size: NA
D: TRBD1
V: TRBV19

CDR3: CASSLDRRTGGYTF
DNA: TGTGCCAGCAGCTTAGATAGGCGGACTGGGGGCTACACCTTC
J: TRBJ1-2
size: NA
D: NA
V: TRBV11-2

CDR3: CASSLTSERYEQYF
DNA: TGTGCCAGCAGCTTAACTAGCGAGAGGTACGAGCAGTACTTC
J: TRBJ2-7
size: NA
D: TRBD2
V: TRBV7-8

CDR3: CASSGQGVGNTIYF
DNA: TGTGCCAGTAGTGGTCAGGGCGTCGGCAACACCATATATTTT
J: TRBJ1-3
size: NA
D: NA
V: TRBV19

CDR3: CASTGDRGKSPLHF
DNA: TGTGCCAGCACCGGGGACAGGGGTAAATCACCCCTCCACTTT
J: TRBJ1-6
size: NA
D: TRBD1
V: TRBV27

CDR3: CASSLMLQGGEKLFF
DNA: TGTGCCAGCAGCTTGATGTTACAGGGCGGTGAAAAACTGTTTTTT
J: TRBJ1-4
size: NA
D: NA
V: TRBV5-6

CDR3: CASSEARGNEQYF
DNA: TGTGCCAGCAGTGAGGCACGGGGAAACGAGCAGTACTTC
J: TRBJ2-7
size: NA
D: NA
V: TRBV6-1

CDR3: CASSGQTNTEAFF
DNA: TGTGCCAGCAGTGGACAGACGAACACTGAAGCTTTCTTT
J: TRBJ1-1
size: few
D: NA
V: TRBV12-3/TRBV12-4

CDR3: CATSGQGGYEQYF
DNA: TGTGCCACCAGTGGACAGGGAGGCTACGAGCAGTACTTC
J: TRBJ2-7
size: few
D: NA
V: TRBV24-1

CDR3: CASRPNPRETEAFF
DNA: TGTGCCAGCAGACCTAACCCCAGGGAAACTGAAGCTTTCTTT
J: TRBJ1-1
size: NA
D: NA
V: TRBV27

CDR3: CASSLKAGGPSNEQFF
DNA: TGTGCCAGCAGCTTAAAAGCGGGAGGCCCCTCCAATGAGCAGTTCTTC
J: TRBJ2-1
size: NA
D: TRBD2
V: TRBV5-4

CDR3: CASSLTGGLGNTIYF
DNA: TGTGCCAGCAGTTTGACAGGAGGACTCGGAAACACCATATATTTT
J: TRBJ1-3
size: NA
D: NA
V: TRBV6-5

CDR3: CASSLPGEKLFF
DNA: TGTGCCAGCAGTTTACCCGGGGAAAAACTGTTTTTT
J: TRBJ1-4
size: NA
D: NA
V: TRBV28

CDR3: CASKHRGLTSYEQYF
DNA: TGCGCCAGCAAACACAGGGGGTTGACTTCCTACGAGCAGTACTTC
J: TRBJ2-7
size: NA
D: TRBD1
V: TRBV23-1

CDR3: CASSMVWIRGRTYNEQFF
DNA: TGTGCCAGCTCAATGGTATGGATTCGCGGGAGAACCTACAATGAGCAGTTCTTC
J: TRBJ2-1
size: NA
D: TRBD2
V: TRBV18

CDR3: CASSLGGTGVYEQYF
DNA: TGCGCCAGCAGCTTGGGAGGGACAGGGGTCTACGAGCAGTACTTC
J: TRBJ2-7
size: NA
D: TRBD1
V: TRBV5-1

CDR3: CASSLDRGGLYSPLHF
DNA: TGCGCCAGCAGCTTGGACAGGGGCGGACTGTATTCACCCCTCCACTTT
J: TRBJ1-6
size: NA
D: TRBD1
V: TRBV5-1

CDR3: CASSLSGHEQFF
DNA: TGTGCCAGCAGCCTAAGCGGCCATGAGCAGTTCTTC
J: TRBJ2-1
size: NA
D: NA
V: TRBV7-8

CDR3: CAWSGGQGLLGETQYF
DNA: TGTGCCTGGAGTGGGGGGCAGGGGCTCTTGGGAGAGACCCAGTACTTC
J: TRBJ2-5
size: NA
D: NA
V: TRBV30

CDR3: CASSWGLRHSYEQYF
DNA: TGTGCCAGCAGCTGGGGACTGAGACACTCCTACGAGCAGTACTTC
J: TRBJ2-7
size: NA
D: NA
V: TRBV6-2/TRBV6-3

CDR3: CSATGNTEAFF
DNA: TGCAGTGCTACCGGGAACACTGAAGCTTTCTTT
J: TRBJ1-1
size: NA
D: NA
V: TRBV20-1

CDR3: CASSEDSASAGGPSGELFF
DNA: TGTGCCAGCAGTGAAGACTCGGCTTCGGCGGGAGGGCCCTCCGGGGAGCTGTTTTTT
J: TRBJ2-2
size: NA
D: TRBD2
V: TRBV2

CDR3: CASRDGGRKTYNEQFF
DNA: TGTGCCAGCAGAGACGGGGGGAGAAAGACCTACAATGAGCAGTTCTTC
J: TRBJ2-1
size: NA
D: TRBD2
V: TRBV11-2

CDR3: CASRPTSGRHWWSTDTQYF
DNA: TGTGCCAGCAGGCCAACTAGCGGGAGGCATTGGTGGAGCACAGATACGCAGTATTTT
J: TRBJ2-3
size: NA
D: TRBD2
V: TRBV7-2

CDR3: CARPAGVVYTGELFF
DNA: TGTGCCAGACCAGCGGGAGTTGTATACACCGGGGAGCTGTTTTTT
J: TRBJ2-2
size: NA
D: TRBD2
V: TRBV28

CDR3: CASSSPSSGGNYEQYF
DNA: TGTGCCAGCAGTTCTCCCTCTAGCGGTGGGAACTACGAGCAGTACTTC
J: TRBJ2-7
size: NA
D: TRBD2
V: TRBV28

CDR3: CASMDPSVSYEQYF
DNA: TGTGCCAGTATGGATCCTAGCGTTTCCTACGAGCAGTACTTC
J: TRBJ2-7
size: once
D: NA
V: TRBV19

CDR3: CASSLSGTGGSGGYTF
DNA: TGTGCCAGCAGTTTATCAGGGACAGGGGGAAGTGGTGGCTACACCTTC
J: TRBJ1-2
size: once
D: TRBD1
V: TRBV27

CDR3: CASSLSGSYGYTF
DNA: TGTGCCAGCAGTCTCTCGGGGTCCTATGGCTACACCTTC
J: TRBJ1-2
size: NA
D: NA
V: TRBV28

CDR3: CASSPVSGPYNEQFF
DNA: TGTGCCAGCAGCCCAGTTAGCGGGCCCTACAATGAGCAGTTCTTC
J: TRBJ2-1
size: NA
D: TRBD2
V: TRBV7-9

CDR3: CASSQPDRAANEKLFF
DNA: TGCGCCAGCAGCCAACCAGACAGGGCAGCTAATGAAAAACTGTTTTTT
J: TRBJ1-4
size: once
D: TRBD1
V: TRBV4-1

CDR3: CASSRDRGQETQYF
DNA: TGTGCCAGCAGCAGGGACAGGGGACAAGAGACCCAGTACTTC
J: TRBJ2-5
size: NA
D: TRBD1
V: TRBV7-3

CDR3: CASSPVGGPGLVNEQFF
DNA: TGTGCCAGCAGTCCCGTGGGAGGCCCGGGACTAGTAAATGAGCAGTTCTTC
J: TRBJ2-1
size: NA
D: TRBD2
V: TRBV7-3

CDR3: CASSPGGGVDEQYF
DNA: TGTGCCAGCAGCCCGGGGGGGGGCGTGGACGAGCAGTACTTC
J: TRBJ2-7
size: NA
D: TRBD2
V: TRBV7-7

CDR3: CASRQALLQETQYF
DNA: TGCGCCAGCAGGCAGGCCTTGCTACAAGAGACCCAGTACTTC
J: TRBJ2-5
size: NA
D: NA
V: TRBV5-1

CDR3: CASSERGLQTEAFF
DNA: TGTGCCAGCAGCGAAAGGGGGCTGCAGACTGAAGCTTTCTTT
J: TRBJ1-1
size: NA
D: TRBD1
V: TRBV7-9

CDR3: CASSQLLAYEQYF
DNA: TGCGCCAGCAGCCAACTACTAGCCTACGAGCAGTACTTC
J: TRBJ2-7
size: once
D: NA
V: TRBV4-1

CDR3: CASSLIVRSGELFF
DNA: TGTGCCAGCAGTTTAATAGTCCGGAGCGGGGAGCTGTTTTTT
J: TRBJ2-2
size: NA
D: NA
V: TRBV27

CDR3: CASSTGQGNTIYF
DNA: TGCGCCAGCAGCACGGGACAGGGAAACACCATATATTTT
J: TRBJ1-3
size: NA
D: TRBD1
V: TRBV5-1

CDR3: CASSIPGQISGNTIYF
DNA: TGTGCCAGCAGCATTCCGGGACAGATCTCTGGAAACACCATATATTTT
J: TRBJ1-3
size: NA
D: TRBD1
V: TRBV7-9

CDR3: CASSLGQGGYTF
DNA: TGTGCCAGCAGCTTGGGACAGGGTGGCTACACCTTC
J: TRBJ1-2
size: NA
D: TRBD1
V: TRBV7-9

CDR3: CASSLAVNEQFF
DNA: TGTGCCAGCAGCTTGGCTGTAAATGAGCAGTTCTTC
J: TRBJ2-1
size: NA
D: NA
V: TRBV5-6

CDR3: CASSLTGTGEQYF
DNA: TGTGCCAGCAGTCTGACAGGGACGGGAGAGCAGTACTTC
J: TRBJ2-7
size: NA
D: TRBD1
V: TRBV27

CDR3: CASSLSVVGEGEQFF
DNA: TGTGCCAGCAGTTTATCGGTGGTGGGGGAGGGTGAGCAGTTCTTC
J: TRBJ2-1
size: NA
D: TRBD2
V: TRBV27

CDR3: CATSDAGGRANTGELFF
DNA: TGTGCCACCAGTGACGCGGGGGGGCGAGCGAACACCGGGGAGCTGTTTTTT
J: TRBJ2-2
size: NA
D: TRBD2
V: TRBV24-1

CDR3: CASSSRGGFETQYF
DNA: TGTGCCAGCAGCTCTCGAGGGGGTTTCGAGACCCAGTACTTC
J: TRBJ2-5
size: NA
D: NA
V: TRBV11-2

CDR3: CASSTRTSGRVSYNEQFF
DNA: TGTGCCAGCAGCACCCGGACTAGCGGGAGGGTCAGCTACAATGAGCAGTTCTTC
J: TRBJ2-1
size: NA
D: TRBD2
V: TRBV9